This T cell receptor (beta chain) was captured in a study of cytomegalovirus exposure and HLA in healthy donors. The CDR3 sequence is 15 residues long. The V segment lost 1 base and the J segment 2 bases; nucleotides outside the gene matches: 2. The germline gives CDR1 SGDLS, CDR2 YYNGEE. General observations from the study: A later analysis, which compared TCR beta chains of equal frequency, found the HLA-associated ones more clonally expanded. As confirmed in vitro, a few CMV-associated chains were specific for CMV antigens. The authors excluded some V segments, including TRBV6-2 and TRBV6-3, as indistinguishable.

PCR employed 60 Vbeta and 13 Jbeta primers. Sequencing used immunoSEQ multiplex PCR; TCRdb keeps in-frame clones, though not all of them. Its listing shows under 200,000 clones. Note on this clone: What it recognizes is unknown.

Unrecorded immune exposures were likely, despite nominal health at sampling. Sequenced sample: PBMCs. This receptor was identified in a woman between 18 and 29 years old in good health and CMV-seropositive. The rearrangement links TRBV9 to TRBJ2-2, with 7 bases aligning to TRBD2. The CDR3 is CASSVQRGNTGELFF. CDR3 sequence (DNA): TGTGCCAGCAGCGTACAGCGGGGTAACACCGGGGAGCTGTTTTTT. Drawing the rest from reference TRBV9 and TRBJ2-2, the complete variable domain is DSGVTQTPKHLITATGQRVTLRCSPRSGDLSVYWYQQSLDQGLQFLIQYYNGEERAKGNILERFSAQQFPDLHSELNLSSLELGDSALYFCASSVQRGNTGELFFGEGSRLTVL.